The present T cell receptor beta chain was sequenced within a study of spatial heterogeneity in lung cancer. Trimming cost V 5 bases and J 2 bases; bases outside gene matches: 20. The CDR3 is 20 residues long. Per the germline V gene, CDR1 is SGHRS and CDR2 is YFSETQ. TCRdb recomputed calls from the 5' RACE reads with MiXCR, one row per CDR3 protein. The top ten clones hold about two fifths of a sample with tens of thousands of distinct CDR3 sequences, approximately 12% of them seen once. This clonotype has just a few counts. This sample's time point: sample taken at primary tumor resection. Sequencing covered unsorted whole RNA taken from tumor, nontumor lung or frozen PBMC.

The clonotype originates from a male donor with early-stage non-small cell lung cancer. The rearrangement links TRBV5-1 to TRBJ2-3; 10 bases fit TRBD2. Sequenced material: PBMCs, taken at surgery. The CDR3 protein is CASSRPQMMFSGGSTDTQYF. For the CDR3, the DNA is TGCGCCAGCAGTCGGCCCCAGATGATGTTTAGCGGGGGGTCCACAGATACGCAGTATTTT.